This T cell receptor beta chain stems from a study of cytomegalovirus exposure and HLA in healthy donors. Study-level information: In a later analysis, it was reported that the roughly 130 validation repertoires had been produced on the same platform as the roughly 650 repertoires belonging to the first cohort. Study-level results: Clusters of TCRs from the first cohort tended to co-occur in the roughly 120 validation repertoires (as a later analysis found).

The germline V gene encodes CDR1 MGHDK and CDR2 SYGVNS. V was clipped by 3 bases and J by 4 bases; unmatched bases: 12. This CDR3 comprises 18 residues. This clone has a single count. Its antigen is not identified. The donors were part of the roughly 120-subject validation cohort, which stood apart from the approximately 670-subject first cohort. Clones were read by immunoSEQ multiplex PCR, and TCRdb kept only the in-frame ones, dropping some. The table records 150,000 to 200,000 clones, over 65% of them present only once. The clonotype was recovered from a man between 18 and 29 years old in good health and CMV-seropositive. V gene TRBV25-1 combines with J gene TRBJ2-1, with TRBD2 matching 10 bases. Material: PBMCs. Here the CDR3 DNA reads TGTGCCAGCAGTGAGTACGATCCGGGACTAGCGCCTTACAATGAGCAGTTCTTC. This translates into CASSEYDPGLAPYNEQFF.